This entry lists 31 T cell receptor beta chains sequenced from one sample in a study of early stage breast cancer tumors (dated by TCRdb to 2015 to 2018). The library was obtained by the immunoSEQ multiplex PCR assay. The immuneACCESS repertoire file appears here via TCRdb, limited to in-frame rearrangements. These files lack a portion of the clones; in checked studies, under half of the deficit traces to unresolved V genes, and the cause of the others is not known. For this sample there are about 28,000 clones; around 53% appear just once. The biggest ten clones account for 8% to 10% of the sample. The sample taken for sequencing was breast tumor tissue. The receptors here all came from a person aged 45-60 years with breast cancer.

This clone occurred a few times. CDR3: CASRDSYNEQFF. The CDR3 coding sequence is TGTGCCAGCAGGGACAGCTACAATGAGCAGTTCTTC. V usage is TRBV6-1 and J usage is TRBJ2-1; possibly TRBD1 for D (6 bases). Trimming pared 6 bases from V and 3 bases from J, leaving 6 bases between. This CDR3 contains 12 residues. From germline, CDR1 is MNHNS and CDR2 SASEGT.

This clone was picked up a small number of times. V and J are TRBV5-1 and TRBJ2-1; 8 nucleotides match TRBD1. V trimming: 0 bases; J trimming: 2 bases; junction bases outside the gene matches: 4. Germline CDR1 is SGHRS and CDR2 is YFSETQ. CDR3 length: 16 residues. CDR3 nucleotides: TGCGCCAGCAGCTTGGCCGTCAGGGGGCCCTACAATGAGCAGTTCTTC. Translating it yields CASSLAVRGPYNEQFF.

This clone has more than one count but fewer than ten. The chain carries TRBV2 and TRBJ2-7, with a weak D call TRBD2 (7 bases). CDR3 length: 14 residues. The ends were cut back, 10 bases at V and 0 bases at J, with 16 bases in the middle. The germline CDR1 and CDR2 sequences are SNHLY and FYNNEI. The CDR3 DNA follows: TGTGCCATCCGGGGGGCCCGCAGCTCCTACGAGCAGTACTTC. Amino acids: CAIRGARSSYEQYF.

The genes are TRBV7-2 and TRBJ1-5; D remains ambiguous. The CDR3 covers 13 residues. With 2 bases removed from V and 2 bases from J, the gap between germline ends came to 4 bases. The germline gives CDR1 SGHTA, CDR2 FQGNSA. CDR3 nucleotide sequence: TGTGCCAGCAGCTTAAGGGGCAATCAGCCCCAGCATTTT. Its protein product is CASSLRGNQPQHF. The variable domain in full, with the rest retrieved from reference TRBV7-2 and TRBJ1-5, is GAGVSQSPSNKVTEKGKDVELRCDPISGHTALYWYRQSLGQGLEFLIYFQGNSAPDKSGLPSDRFSAERTGGSVSTLTIQRTQQEDSAVYLCASSLRGNQPQHFGDGTRLSIL.

The V call is TRBV30, the J call TRBJ1-1; TRBD1 is a possible D gene (5 bases). V was shortened by 8 bases and J by 0 bases, with 10 bases between the two germline ends. Germline CDR1 GTSNPN, CDR2 SVGIG (reference sequence). The CDR3 covers 12 residues. CDR3 sequence (DNA): TGTGCCGGAACAGGTTTGAACACTGAAGCTTTCTTT. Encoded protein: CAGTGLNTEAFF.

The chain uses TRBV5-6 and TRBJ2-7; 7 bases match TRBD2. Germline V lookup: CDR1 SGHDT, CDR2 YYEEEE. The CDR3 is 15 residues long. Germline trimming cut 2 bases from V and 6 bases from J; bases unmatched to any gene: 11. CDR3 nucleotides: TGTGCCAGCAGCTTCGGGGCGGGAGCTTCGAGCGAGCAGTACTTC. It translates to CASSFGAGASSEQYF.

V gene TRBV10-3 combines with J gene TRBJ2-2; D gene uncertain. Germline CDR1 is ENHRY and CDR2 is SYGVKD. V was clipped by 10 bases and J by 0 bases, with 12 bases between them. The CDR3 runs to 14 residues. Here the CDR3 reads CATTHEPNTGELFF. The CDR3 coding sequence is TGTGCCACCACTCACGAACCGAACACCGGGGAGCTGTTTTTT.

J is TRBJ2-7 and V is TRBV9; 7 nucleotides line up with TRBD2. There are 13 residues in the CDR3. V lost 4 bases to trimming and J lost 5 bases; unmatched junction nucleotides: 6. Germline V CDR1 and CDR2: SGDLS, YYNGEE. CDR3 coding DNA: TGTGCCAGCAGCTTGGGGAGGGAAAACGAGCAGTACTTC. This translates into CASSLGRENEQYF.

V and J are TRBV5-6 and TRBJ2-1; D possibly corresponds to TRBD2 (5 bases). Per germline, CDR1 SGHDT and CDR2 YYEEEE. Deletions cut 0 bases from V and 9 bases from J, with 7 bases between. The CDR3 totals 12 residues. DNA for the CDR3: TGTGCCAGCAGCTTGGCCGCGGGTGAGCAGTTCTTC. Amino acid sequence: CASSLAAGEQFF.

This clone was found a few times. The rearrangement joins TRBV6-1 to TRBJ1-1, with a tentative D call TRBD1 (6 bases). V was clipped by 3 bases and J by 4 bases, with 15 bases between them. The CDR3 is made up of 15 amino acids. Per germline, CDR1 MNHNS and CDR2 SASEGT. CDR3 sequence reads: CASSEPYGGGTEAFF. DNA for the CDR3: TGTGCCAGCAGTGAGCCCTACGGGGGCGGCACTGAAGCTTTCTTT.

This chain connects TRBV7-2 to TRBJ2-1; 10 positions agree with TRBD2. From germline, CDR1 is SGHTA and CDR2 FQGNSA. The CDR3 loop spans 17 amino acids. The trim removed 8 bases at V and 6 bases at J, leaving 16 bases unmatched. The chain's CDR3 is CASGGRAGGYGGNEQFF. For the CDR3, the DNA is TGTGCCAGCGGCGGAAGAGCGGGAGGGTATGGTGGCAATGAGCAGTTCTTC.

This clone was detected only a few times. The chain recombines TRBV27 with TRBJ2-3; D could derive from TRBD1 or TRBD2 (5 bases each). CDR3 size: 15 residues. The V and J ends lost 4 bases and 8 bases respectively, with 19 bases between them. Germline CDR1 and CDR2: MNHEY and SMNVEV (reference sequence). CDR3: CASSSSGPPRGTQYF. The DNA of the CDR3 is TGTGCCAGCAGTTCCTCGGGGCCGCCCCGGGGTACGCAGTATTTT.

The V gene is TRBV9, the J gene TRBJ2-1, with 8 positions matching TRBD2. CDR3 length: 15 residues. The germline CDR1 and CDR2 sequences are SGDLS and YYNGEE. Losses at the gene ends were 3 bases for V and 8 bases for J; bases not matched to a gene: 10. The CDR3 sequence: CASSGAERERDEQFF. In DNA, the CDR3 is TGTGCCAGCAGCGGCGCCGAGCGGGAGCGGGATGAGCAGTTCTTC.

This sequence joins TRBV7-9 and TRBJ2-7; D is ambiguous. V dropped 5 bases and J dropped 5 bases, with 19 bases sitting between them. Germline V gene sequence: CDR1 SEHNR, CDR2 FQNEAQ (reference sequence). The CDR3 runs 15 residues. The CDR3 DNA reads TGTGCCAGCAGCCGGGTCTTCGGATCTGGGGACGAGCAGTACTTC. Amino acid sequence: CASSRVFGSGDEQYF.

The V call is TRBV5-1, the J call TRBJ1-2; perhaps TRBD1 as D (5 bases). V shed 7 bases and J shed 2 bases, with 6 bases lying between them. The CDR3 is 11 residues long. CDR1 SGHRS and CDR2 YFSETQ come from the germline V gene. This CDR3 reads CASRDNYGYTF. Here the CDR3 DNA reads TGCGCCAGCCGGGACAACTATGGCTACACCTTC.

In its sample, this clone was seen a few times. The chain combines TRBV5-1 with TRBJ2-5; D possibly corresponds to TRBD2 (5 bases). The CDR3 loop spans 14 amino acids. CDR1 is SGHRS, CDR2 YFSETQ, per germline. Trimming removed 0 bases at V and 0 bases at J, with 6 bases between. The CDR3 region is CASSLAGDQETQYF. For the CDR3, the DNA is TGCGCCAGCAGCTTGGCCGGGGACCAAGAGACCCAGTACTTC. Combining the CDR3 with reference TRBV5-1 and TRBJ2-5 gives the whole variable domain KAGVTQTPRYLIKTRGQQVTLSCSPISGHRSVSWYQQTPGQGLQFLFEYFSETQRNKGNFPGRFSGRQFSNSRSEMNVSTLELGDSALYLCASSLAGDQETQYFGPGTRLLVL.

A few counts support this clone. The V and J genes are TRBV2 and TRBJ2-7; TRBD1 agrees at 7 bases. This CDR3 is built from 15 residues. The germline V gene has CDR1 SNHLY and CDR2 FYNNEI. J was trimmed by 0 bases and V by 7 bases; bases with no gene match: 9. Here the CDR3 reads CASTPGQNLSYEQYF. For the CDR3, the DNA is TGTGCCAGCACCCCGGGACAGAACCTCTCCTACGAGCAGTACTTC.

A few counts support this clone. The chain links TRBV5-1 to TRBJ2-7, with a tentative D call TRBD1 (5 bases). CDR3 size: 13 residues. The V and J ends lost 2 bases and 2 bases respectively, with 8 bases between them. Germline CDR1 and CDR2: SGHRS and YFSETQ. CDR3 protein: CASSLSGTYEQYF. The CDR3 DNA reads as TGCGCCAGCAGCTTATCAGGGACCTACGAGCAGTACTTC.

The V call is TRBV5-6, the J call TRBJ2-3, with 12 positions matching TRBD1. V lost 3 bases, J lost 7 bases, and 12 bases stayed unmatched. Germline CDR1 SGHDT, CDR2 YYEEEE. This CDR3 comprises 17 residues. CDR3 bases: TGTGCCAGCAGCTCTACCCGTTGGGACAGGGGGCTAAATACGCAGTATTTT. Translated, it gives CASSSTRWDRGLNTQYF.

Concerning this clone itself: At one end the junction does not follow the germline gene, possibly because of a read error. The chain couples TRBV7-7 to TRBJ2-2, with a tentative D call TRBD2 (6 bases). Germline CDR1 is SSHAT and CDR2 is FNYEAQ (reference sequence). This CDR3 is 16 amino acids long. CDR3 protein: CASSLGRPGASGELFF. The CDR3, as DNA: TGTGCTAGCAGCTTAGGCCGTCCGGGAGCTTCCGGGGAGCTGTTTTTT.

The chain carries TRBV7-9 and TRBJ1-1, with D uncertain. In germline, CDR1 is SEHNR, CDR2 FQNEAQ (reference sequence). This CDR3 is 13 amino acids long. The V end lost 4 bases, the J end lost 1 base, and 7 bases lay between the germline ends. The CDR3 loop reads CASSSSANTEAFF. DNA for the CDR3: TGTGCCAGCAGCTCCTCCGCGAACACTGAAGCTTTCTTT.

As concerns this clone: This clone may be a read error of a much larger clone one base away. This chain uses TRBV2 with TRBJ1-3; no firm D call. The germline V gene has CDR1 SNHLY and CDR2 FYNNEI. V was pared by 8 bases and J by 0 bases, with 5 bases between. The CDR3 totals 12 residues. CDR3 nucleotides: TGTGCCAGCCGATCCTCTGGAAACACCATATATTTT. Translated, it gives CASRSSGNTIYF.

This clone was seen only a few times. This chain joins TRBV19 and TRBJ2-7; 7 nucleotides agree with TRBD2. Germline trimming cut 7 bases from V and 3 bases from J; bases unmatched to any gene: 6. The CDR3 spans 13 residues. The germline V gene encodes CDR1 LNHDA and CDR2 SQIVND (reference sequence). This CDR3 is CASTGEGSYEQYF. The CDR3 DNA sequence: TGTGCCAGTACCGGGGAGGGGAGCTACGAGCAGTACTTC.

This clone was observed a few times. Other nucleotide sequences in the sample specify the same CDR3. The chain carries TRBV5-1 and TRBJ2-7; 12 nucleotides line up with TRBD2. After removal of 0 bases from V and 5 bases from J, the junction contained 3 bases not matched to a gene. CDR1 and CDR2 (germline): SGHRS, YFSETQ. This CDR3 has 15 amino acids. The CDR3 protein is CASSLELAGGNEQYF. CDR3 sequence (DNA): TGCGCCAGCAGCTTGGAACTAGCGGGAGGAAACGAGCAGTACTTC.

The J gene is TRBJ1-1, the V gene TRBV20-1; D uncertain. The CDR3 covers 11 residues. V shed 1 base and J shed 5 bases, with 5 bases lying between them. In germline, CDR1 is DFQATT, CDR2 SNEGSKA (reference sequence). CDR3 nucleotides: TGCAGTGCTAGAGTGGGGACTGAAGCTTTCTTT. As protein: CSARVGTEAFF.

This clone is termed medium-sized. This chain joins TRBV6-5 and TRBJ1-3; D not resolved. Germline CDR1 is MNHEY and CDR2 is SVGAGI. The CDR3 consists of 15 residues. V was shortened by 0 bases and J by 0 bases, with 6 bases between the two germline ends. The CDR3 DNA follows: TGTGCCAGCAGTTACTCGGCAGTCTCTGGAAACACCATATATTTT. Translating gives CASSYSAVSGNTIYF.

V and J are TRBV6-4 and TRBJ2-1; D remains ambiguous. The V end was cut by 0 bases, the J end by 4 bases, with 4 bases between. Germline assignment: CDR1 MRHNA and CDR2 SNTAGT. The CDR3 runs 13 residues. CDR3 sequence reads: CASSDSGYNEQFF. The CDR3, as DNA: TGTGCCAGCAGTGACTCAGGATACAATGAGCAGTTCTTC.

This rearrangement joins TRBV2 to TRBJ2-1, with 10 bases that match TRBD2. This CDR3 comprises 15 residues. V was clipped by 4 bases and J by 4 bases; unmatched bases: 4. Per germline, CDR1 SNHLY and CDR2 FYNNEI. CDR3: CASSVSSGSYNEQFF. CDR3 sequence (DNA): TGTGCCAGCAGTGTTTCTAGCGGGAGTTACAATGAGCAGTTCTTC.

The V and J genes are TRBV28 and TRBJ2-1; either TRBD1 or TRBD2 may supply D (6 bases each). Between the trimmed V and J ends, which lost 6 bases and 4 bases, there was a span of 19 bases. This CDR3 is built from 16 residues. Germline V gene sequence: CDR1 MDHEN, CDR2 SYDVKM. The CDR3 is CASRPDRRGPYNEQFF. CDR3 in DNA: TGTGCCAGCAGACCCGACAGGCGGGGACCTTACAATGAGCAGTTCTTC.

This clone was recorded a few times. The rearrangement links TRBV5-8 to TRBJ2-7; TRBD2 might be the D (6 bases). The CDR3 is made up of 15 amino acids. V lost 1 base and J 3 bases, leaving 14 bases between the germline ends. The germline V gene encodes CDR1 SGHTS and CDR2 YDEGEE. CDR3 sequence: CASSLSQGGLYEQYF. The CDR3 region has the DNA TGTGCCAGCAGCTTGTCTCAGGGAGGTCTCTACGAGCAGTACTTC.

The chain has TRBV6-5 and TRBJ1-5; possibly TRBD1 for D (6 bases). CDR3 length: 15 residues. CDR1 is MNHEY, CDR2 SVGAGI, per germline. The ends were cut back, 6 bases at V and 2 bases at J, with 14 bases in the middle. CDR3 region: CASRPTGRGNQPQHF. CDR3 sequence (DNA): TGTGCCAGCAGACCGACAGGACGAGGCAATCAGCCCCAGCATTTT.